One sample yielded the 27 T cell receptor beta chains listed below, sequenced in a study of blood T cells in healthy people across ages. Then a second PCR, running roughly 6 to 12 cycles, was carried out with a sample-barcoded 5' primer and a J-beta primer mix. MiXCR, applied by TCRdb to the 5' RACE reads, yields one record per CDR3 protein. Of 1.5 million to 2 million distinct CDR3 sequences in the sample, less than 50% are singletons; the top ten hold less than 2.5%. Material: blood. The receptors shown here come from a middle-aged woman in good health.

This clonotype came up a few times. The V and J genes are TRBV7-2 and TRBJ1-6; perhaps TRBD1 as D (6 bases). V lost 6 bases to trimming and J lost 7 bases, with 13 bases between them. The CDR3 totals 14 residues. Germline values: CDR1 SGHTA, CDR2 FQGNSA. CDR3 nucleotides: TGTGCCAGCAGGCTCAGGGGTCCCAATTCACCCCTCCACTTT. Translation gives CASRLRGPNSPLHF.

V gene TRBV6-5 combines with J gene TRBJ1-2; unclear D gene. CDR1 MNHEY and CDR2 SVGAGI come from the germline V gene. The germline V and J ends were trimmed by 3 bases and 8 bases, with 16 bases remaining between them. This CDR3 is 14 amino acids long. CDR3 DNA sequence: TGTGCCAGCAGTTATAGTTTCTCCGGCGGCGGCTACACCTTC. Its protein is CASSYSFSGGGYTF.

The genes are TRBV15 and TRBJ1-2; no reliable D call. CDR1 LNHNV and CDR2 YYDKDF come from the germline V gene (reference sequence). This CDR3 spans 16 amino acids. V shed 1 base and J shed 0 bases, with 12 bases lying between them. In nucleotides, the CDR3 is TGTGCCACCAGCAGAGGAAGACGGATCACTAACTATGGCTACACCTTC. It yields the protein CATSRGRRITNYGYTF.

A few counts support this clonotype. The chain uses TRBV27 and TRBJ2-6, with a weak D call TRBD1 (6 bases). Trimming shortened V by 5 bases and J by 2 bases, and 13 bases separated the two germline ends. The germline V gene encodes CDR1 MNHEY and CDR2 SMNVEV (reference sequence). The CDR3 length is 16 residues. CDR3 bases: TGTGCCAGCAGTCCTACAGGGTACCCTGGGGCCAACGTCCTGACTTTC. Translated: CASSPTGYPGANVLTF.

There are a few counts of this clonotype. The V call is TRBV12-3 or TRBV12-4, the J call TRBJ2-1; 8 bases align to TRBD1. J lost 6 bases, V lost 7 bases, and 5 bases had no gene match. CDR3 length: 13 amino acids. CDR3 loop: CASTDGQGNEQFF. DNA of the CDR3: TGTGCCAGCACCGACGGACAGGGCAATGAGCAGTTCTTC.

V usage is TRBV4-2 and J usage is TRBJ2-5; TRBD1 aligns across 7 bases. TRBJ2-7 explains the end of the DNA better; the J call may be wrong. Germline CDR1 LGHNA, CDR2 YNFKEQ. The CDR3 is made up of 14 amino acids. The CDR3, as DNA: TGTGCCAGCAGCCAAGGGGACAGTAAAACCGAGCAGTACTTC. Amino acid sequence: CASSQGDSKTEQYF.

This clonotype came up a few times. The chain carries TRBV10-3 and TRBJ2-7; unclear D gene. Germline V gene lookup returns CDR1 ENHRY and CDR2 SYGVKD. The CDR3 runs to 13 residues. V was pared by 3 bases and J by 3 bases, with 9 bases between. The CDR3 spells CAISETPNYEQYF. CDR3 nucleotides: TGTGCCATCAGTGAAACCCCTAACTACGAGCAGTACTTC.

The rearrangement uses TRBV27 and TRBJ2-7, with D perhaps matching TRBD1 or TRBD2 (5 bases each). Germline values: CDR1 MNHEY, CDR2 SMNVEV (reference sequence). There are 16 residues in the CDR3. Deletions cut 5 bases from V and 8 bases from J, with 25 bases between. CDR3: CASSVTPPRGPYQQYF. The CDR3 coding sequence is TGTGCCAGCAGTGTAACCCCCCCGAGGGGACCGTACCAGCAGTACTTC.

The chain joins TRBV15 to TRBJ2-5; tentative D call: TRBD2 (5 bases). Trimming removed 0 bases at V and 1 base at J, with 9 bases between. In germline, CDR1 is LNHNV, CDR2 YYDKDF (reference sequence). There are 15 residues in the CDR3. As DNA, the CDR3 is TGTGCCACCAGCAGAGATACCAGCGGCCAAGAGACCCAGTACTTC. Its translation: CATSRDTSGQETQYF.

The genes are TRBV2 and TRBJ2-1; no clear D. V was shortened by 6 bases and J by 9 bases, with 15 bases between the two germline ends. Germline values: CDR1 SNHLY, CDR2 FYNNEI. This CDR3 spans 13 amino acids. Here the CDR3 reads CASSAGVGGEQFF. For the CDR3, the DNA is TGTGCCAGCAGCGCCGGAGTTGGCGGTGAGCAGTTCTTC.

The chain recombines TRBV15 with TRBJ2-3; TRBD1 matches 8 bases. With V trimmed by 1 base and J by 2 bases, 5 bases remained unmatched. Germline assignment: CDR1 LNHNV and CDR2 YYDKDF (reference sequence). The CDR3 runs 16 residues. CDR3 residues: CATSRAGGGNTDTQYF. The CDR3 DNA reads TGTGCCACCAGCAGAGCAGGGGGCGGGAACACAGATACGCAGTATTTT.

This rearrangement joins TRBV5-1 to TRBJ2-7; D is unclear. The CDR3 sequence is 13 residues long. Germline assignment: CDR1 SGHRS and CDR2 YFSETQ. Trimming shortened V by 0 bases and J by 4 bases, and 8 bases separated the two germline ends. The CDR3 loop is CASSLEFGYEQYF. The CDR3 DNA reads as TGCGCCAGCAGCTTGGAGTTTGGTTACGAGCAGTACTTC.

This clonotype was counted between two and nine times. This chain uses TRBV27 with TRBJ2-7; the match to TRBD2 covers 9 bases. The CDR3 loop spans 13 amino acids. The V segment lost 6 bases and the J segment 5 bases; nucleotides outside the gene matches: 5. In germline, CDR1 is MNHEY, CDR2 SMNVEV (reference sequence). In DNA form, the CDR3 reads TGTGCCAGCAGCCCGGGACTAGCAAACGAGCAGTACTTC. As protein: CASSPGLANEQYF.

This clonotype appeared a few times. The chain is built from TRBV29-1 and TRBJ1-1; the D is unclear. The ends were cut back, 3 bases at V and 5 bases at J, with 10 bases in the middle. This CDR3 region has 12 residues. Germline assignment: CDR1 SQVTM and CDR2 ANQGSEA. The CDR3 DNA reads TGCAGCGTTGAGGTGGGTTTGACTGAAGCTTTCTTT. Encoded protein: CSVEVGLTEAFF.

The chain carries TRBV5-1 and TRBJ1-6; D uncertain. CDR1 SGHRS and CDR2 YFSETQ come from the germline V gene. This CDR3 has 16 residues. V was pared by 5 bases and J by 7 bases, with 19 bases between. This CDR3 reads CASRHDPGSENSPLHF. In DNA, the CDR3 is TGCGCCAGCAGGCATGATCCCGGGAGCGAAAATTCACCCCTCCACTTT.

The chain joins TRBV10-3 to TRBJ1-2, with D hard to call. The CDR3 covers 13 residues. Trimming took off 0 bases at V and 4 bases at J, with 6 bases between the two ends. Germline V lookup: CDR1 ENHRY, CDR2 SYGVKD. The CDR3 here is CAISESGSYGYTF. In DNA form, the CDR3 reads TGTGCCATCAGTGAGTCGGGGTCCTATGGCTACACCTTC.

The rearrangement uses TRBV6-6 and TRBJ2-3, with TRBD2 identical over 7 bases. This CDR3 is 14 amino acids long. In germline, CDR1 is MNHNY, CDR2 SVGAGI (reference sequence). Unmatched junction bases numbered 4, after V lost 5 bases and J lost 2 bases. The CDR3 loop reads CASSASGDTDTQYF. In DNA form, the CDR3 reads TGTGCCAGCAGTGCTAGCGGAGACACAGATACGCAGTATTTT.

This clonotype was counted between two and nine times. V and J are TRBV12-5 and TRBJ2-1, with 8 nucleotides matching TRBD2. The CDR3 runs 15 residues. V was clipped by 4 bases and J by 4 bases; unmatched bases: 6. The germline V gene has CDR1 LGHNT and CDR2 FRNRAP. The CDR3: CASGSGGSGYNEQFF. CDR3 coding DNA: TGTGCTAGTGGTTCGGGGGGGAGTGGGTACAATGAGCAGTTCTTC.

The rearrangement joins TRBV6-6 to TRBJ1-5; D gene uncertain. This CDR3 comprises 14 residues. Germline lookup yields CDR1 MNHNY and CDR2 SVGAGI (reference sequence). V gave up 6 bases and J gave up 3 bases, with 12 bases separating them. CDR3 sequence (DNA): TGTGCCAGCAGCGAAGGTCCCACCAATCAGCCCCAGCATTTT. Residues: CASSEGPTNQPQHF.

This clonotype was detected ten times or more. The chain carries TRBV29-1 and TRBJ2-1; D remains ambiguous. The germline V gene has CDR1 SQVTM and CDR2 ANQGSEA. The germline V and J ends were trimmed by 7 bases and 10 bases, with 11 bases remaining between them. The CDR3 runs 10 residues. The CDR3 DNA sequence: TGCAGCGCACAGATCTGGGAGCAGTTCTTC. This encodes CSAQIWEQFF.

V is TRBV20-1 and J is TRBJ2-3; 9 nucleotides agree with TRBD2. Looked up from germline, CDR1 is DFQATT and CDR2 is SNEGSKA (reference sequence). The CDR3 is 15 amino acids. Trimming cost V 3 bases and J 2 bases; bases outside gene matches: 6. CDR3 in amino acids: CSASWERGVTDTQYF. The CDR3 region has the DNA TGCAGTGCTAGTTGGGAGCGGGGGGTCACAGATACGCAGTATTTT.

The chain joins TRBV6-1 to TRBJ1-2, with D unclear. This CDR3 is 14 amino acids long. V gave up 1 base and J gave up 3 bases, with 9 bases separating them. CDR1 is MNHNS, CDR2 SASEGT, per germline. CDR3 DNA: TGTGCCAGCAGTGAAGACGGGAACTACTATGGCTACACCTTC. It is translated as CASSEDGNYYGYTF.

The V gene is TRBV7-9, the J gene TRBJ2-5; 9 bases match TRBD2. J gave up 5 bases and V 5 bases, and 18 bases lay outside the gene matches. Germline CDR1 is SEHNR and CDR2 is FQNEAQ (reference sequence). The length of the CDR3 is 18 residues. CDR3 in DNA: TGTGCCAGCAGCCACCCGAAAGCGGGGGGTAACTCGGTGGAGACCCAGTACTTC. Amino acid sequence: CASSHPKAGGNSVETQYF.

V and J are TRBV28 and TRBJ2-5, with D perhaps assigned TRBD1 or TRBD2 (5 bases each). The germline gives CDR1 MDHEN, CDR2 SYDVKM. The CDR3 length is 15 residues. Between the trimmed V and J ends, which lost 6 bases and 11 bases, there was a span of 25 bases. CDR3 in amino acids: CASRPGTESYNEQYF. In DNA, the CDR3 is TGTGCCAGCAGACCCGGGACGGAAAGCTACAATGAGCAGTACTTC.

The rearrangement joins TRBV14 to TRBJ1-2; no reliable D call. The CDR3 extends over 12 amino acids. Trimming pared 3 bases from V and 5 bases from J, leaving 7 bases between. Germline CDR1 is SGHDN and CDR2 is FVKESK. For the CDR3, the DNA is TGTGCCAGCAGCCAGACCCATTATGGCTACACCTTC. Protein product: CASSQTHYGYTF. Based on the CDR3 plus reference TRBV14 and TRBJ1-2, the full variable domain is EAGVTQFPSHSVIEKGQTVTLRCDPISGHDNLYWYRRVMGKEIKFLLHFVKESKQDESGMPNNRFLAERTGGTYSTLKVQPAELEDSGVYFCASSQTHYGYTFGSGTRLTVV.

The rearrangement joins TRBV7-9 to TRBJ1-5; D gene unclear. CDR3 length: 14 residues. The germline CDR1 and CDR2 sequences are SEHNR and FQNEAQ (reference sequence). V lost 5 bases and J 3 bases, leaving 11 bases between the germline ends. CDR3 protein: CASSNQALNQPQHF. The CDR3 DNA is TGTGCCAGCAGCAACCAGGCCCTCAATCAGCCCCAGCATTTT.

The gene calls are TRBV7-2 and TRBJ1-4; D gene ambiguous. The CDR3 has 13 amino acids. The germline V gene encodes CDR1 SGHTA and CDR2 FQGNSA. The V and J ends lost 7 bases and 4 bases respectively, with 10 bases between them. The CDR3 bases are TGTGCCAGCACCCGTAGGCATAATGAAAAACTGTTTTTT. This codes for CASTRRHNEKLFF. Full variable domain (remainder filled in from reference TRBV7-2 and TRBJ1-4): GAGVSQSPSNKVTEKGKDVELRCDPISGHTALYWYRQSLGQGLEFLIYFQGNSAPDKSGLPSDRFSAERTGGSVSTLTIQRTQQEDSAVYLCASTRRHNEKLFFGSGTQLSVL.